This note documents a single T cell receptor (beta chain) sequence. The assay was immunoSEQ multiplex PCR, and TCRdb's table has in-frame clones only and misses some. This table has 9,900 or so clones, 31% appearing once. The researchers put around 200,000 CFSE-labeled responder cells into plates with around 200,000 irradiated, violet-dye-labeled stimulator cells. These data are taken from a study of graft-versus-host responses after intestinal transplantation. About the study: Every recipient had anti-thymocyte globulin induction and about three years of tacrolimus plus steroids. General study findings and limits: Early after transplant, HvG declines were associated with peak levels of circulating GvH clones.

This TCR came from a human patient who was an organ donor for intestinal transplantation. The sequencing used alloreactive CD4+ T cells from a mixed lymphocyte reaction culture, collected before transplantation. Subset indicated: CFSE-low proliferating T cells sorted from roughly six-day pre-transplant mixed lymphocyte reaction (GvH or HvG direction).

CDR3 DNA sequence: TGTGCCACACAGGGACGTAATGAAAAACTGTTTTTT. It codes for CATQGRNEKLFF. This chain uses TRBV19 with TRBJ1-4; D possibly corresponds to TRBD1 (6 bases). Trimming removed 10 bases from V and 4 bases from J, with 10 bases in between. The CDR3 loop spans 12 amino acids. From germline, CDR1 is LNHDA and CDR2 SQIVND (reference sequence).